The 28 T cell receptor beta chains reported below all come from one sample, sequenced in a study of T cells after yellow fever vaccination. TCRdb independently ran MiXCR on the 5' RACE reads; one entry per CDR3 protein. The sample holds 300,000 or so distinct CDR3 sequences, 8% to 9.5% seen once. Material: PBMCs, obtained more than 40 days after the first yellow fever vaccination. These receptor sequences come from a man younger than 35 who received the YFV17D yellow fever vaccine.

This clonotype was seen ten or more times. This chain connects TRBV5-1 to TRBJ1-1; D is possibly TRBD1 (6 bases). Looked up from germline, CDR1 is SGHRS and CDR2 is YFSETQ. This CDR3 is built from 12 residues. V lost 6 bases to trimming and J lost 7 bases, with 13 bases between them. The CDR3 here is CASTGDRVEAFF. CDR3 nucleotide sequence: TGCGCCAGCACAGGGGATAGGGTTGAAGCTTTCTTT.

Only a few counts were recorded for this clonotype. The V gene is TRBV7-2, the J gene TRBJ2-7; 7 bases align to TRBD1. This CDR3 is 13 amino acids long. Germline lookup yields CDR1 SGHTA and CDR2 FQGNSA. Trimming at V came to 5 bases and at J to 7 bases, leaving 8 bases not matched to a gene. CDR3 in DNA: TGTGCCAGCAGCCCGGGAAGGGGGCGGGAGCAGTACGTC. Translated, it gives CASSPGRGREQYV.

The DNA of the CDR3 is TGTGCCAGCACCGAGCGGGGGACCTATTCCTACGAGCAGTACGTC. Its translation is CASTERGTYSYEQYV. V usage is TRBV2 and J usage is TRBJ2-7; TRBD2 aligns across 8 bases. The CDR3 is 15 amino acids. The germline V gene has CDR1 SNHLY and CDR2 FYNNEI. J lost 1 base, V lost 7 bases, and 9 bases had no gene match.

The chain is built from TRBV10-3 and TRBJ1-2; no firm D call. Trimming pared 6 bases from V and 1 base from J, leaving 15 bases between. Germline V gene data show CDR1 as ENHRY and CDR2 as SYGVKD. The CDR3 runs to 15 residues. The CDR3 here is CAIRSGQDLNYGYTF. The CDR3 nucleotides are TGTGCCATCAGGAGCGGCCAGGACCTTAACTATGGCTACACCTTC.

This clonotype was counted a few times. The chain links TRBV6-5 to TRBJ1-1; weak D call: TRBD1 (5 bases). CDR1 is MNHEY, CDR2 SVGAGI, per germline. CDR3 length equals 13 residues. V was pared by 4 bases and J by 6 bases, with 12 bases between. CDR3 nucleotides: TGTGCCAGCAGTTGGGGCGTAGACTCTGAAGCTTTCTTT. It specifies CASSWGVDSEAFF.

This clonotype was counted between two and nine times. V and J are TRBV5-5 and TRBJ1-2; TRBD1 is a possible D gene (5 bases). The CDR3 runs 13 residues. Germline CDR1 is SGHKS and CDR2 is YYEKEE (reference sequence). V was clipped by 0 bases and J by 6 bases, with 9 bases between them. The CDR3 nucleotides are TGTGCCAGCAGCTTGGTTTCAGGGAATGGCTACACCTTC. It codes for CASSLVSGNGYTF.

This chain links TRBV5-5 with TRBJ2-3; D not certain. Germline values: CDR1 SGHKS, CDR2 YYEKEE (reference sequence). The V gene lost 4 bases and the J gene lost 6 bases, with 12 bases spanning the gap. The CDR3 has 13 amino acids. CDR3 residues: CASSPYLHDTQYF. The CDR3 DNA sequence: TGTGCCAGCAGCCCTTACCTTCACGATACGCAGTATTTT.

This clonotype showed up just a few times. V and J are TRBV29-1 and TRBJ2-5; perhaps TRBD2 as D (5 bases). The length of the CDR3 is 14 residues. V was cut by 1 base and J by 2 bases, with 11 bases left in between. Looked up from germline, CDR1 is SQVTM and CDR2 is ANQGSEA. Here the CDR3 DNA reads TGCAGCGTTGAAGGGGGTGAGGGTCAAGAGACCCAGTACTTC. It is translated as CSVEGGEGQETQYF.

This chain connects TRBV4-3 to TRBJ2-1; TRBD2 matches at 7 bases. The length of the CDR3 is 15 residues. Germline V gene lookup returns CDR1 LGHNA and CDR2 YSLEER. Trimming at V came to 1 base and at J to 6 bases, leaving 6 bases not matched to a gene. This CDR3 reads CASSQGLTSSNEQFF. In DNA, the CDR3 is TGCGCCAGCAGCCAAGGGTTGACTAGCTCCAATGAGCAGTTCTTC.

In this sample, this clonotype turned up a few times. The rearrangement links TRBV4-2 to TRBJ2-5; TRBD2 aligns across 8 bases. Trimming removed 4 bases from V and 3 bases from J; junction bases left unmatched: 16. This CDR3 has 18 residues. Germline V lookup: CDR1 LGHNA, CDR2 YNFKEQ. The CDR3 reads CASSPGGGVPIFEETQYF. As DNA, the CDR3 is TGTGCCAGCAGCCCGGGAGGGGGTGTCCCTATCTTCGAAGAGACCCAGTACTTC.

This clonotype was observed a handful of times. The chain is built from TRBV28 and TRBJ1-1, with D tentatively TRBD1 (6 bases). V shed 8 bases and J shed 3 bases, with 16 bases lying between them. The CDR3 is 14 residues long. Germline assignment: CDR1 MDHEN and CDR2 SYDVKM. CDR3 region: CASYTQGFYTEAFF. The CDR3 bases are TGTGCCAGCTACACCCAGGGGTTTTACACTGAAGCTTTCTTT.

This clonotype was seen a few times. The CDR3 DNA is TGCGCCAGCAGCCAGGTTACGGGTGAAAAACTGTTTTTT. Translation: CASSQVTGEKLFF. The chain has TRBV4-3 and TRBJ1-4; D gene uncertain. V lost 3 bases to trimming and J lost 7 bases, with 9 bases between them. Germline assignment: CDR1 LGHNA and CDR2 YSLEER. The length of the CDR3 is 13 residues.

This clonotype was observed many times. The chain uses TRBV5-1 and TRBJ2-1; 10 nucleotides line up with TRBD2. The trim removed 0 bases at V and 8 bases at J, leaving 5 bases unmatched. This CDR3 is 15 amino acids long. CDR1 and CDR2 from the germline V gene are SGHRS and YFSETQ. CDR3 nucleotides: TGCGCCAGCAGCTTGGGCCTAGCGGGGGTCGATGAGCAGTTCTTC. Its translation is CASSLGLAGVDEQFF.

The table lists this clonotype with a few counts. The chain carries TRBV5-8 and TRBJ2-1, with 9 bases lining up with TRBD1. Germline V gene lookup returns CDR1 SGHTS and CDR2 YDEGEE. The CDR3 length is 16 residues. V lost 4 bases, J lost 8 bases, and 13 bases stayed unmatched. The CDR3 is CASSMLQGAFRHEQFF. CDR3 DNA: TGTGCCAGCAGCATGTTACAGGGGGCGTTCAGGCATGAGCAGTTCTTC. The full variable domain, its missing parts supplied by reference TRBV5-8 and TRBJ2-1, is EAGVTQSPTHLIKTRGQQATLRCSPISGHTSVYWYQQALGLGLQFLLWYDEGEERNRGNFPPRFSGRQFPNYSSELNVNALELEDSALYLCASSMLQGAFRHEQFFGPGTRLTVL.

This clonotype occurred a few times. The V and J genes are TRBV20-1 and TRBJ2-3; a weak D match, TRBD2 (7 bases). The CDR3 contains 15 residues. Per germline, CDR1 DFQATT and CDR2 SNEGSKA (reference sequence). V was pared by 1 base and J by 0 bases, with 11 bases between. The CDR3 here is CSARGGGTSTDTQYF. The CDR3 coding sequence is TGCAGTGCTAGAGGCGGGGGCACTAGCACAGATACGCAGTATTTT.

This clonotype was recorded at least ten times. The gene calls are TRBV4-1 and TRBJ2-5, with TRBD1 as a possible D gene (9 bases). Germline V lookup: CDR1 MGHRA, CDR2 YSYEKL. The CDR3 spans 17 residues. V gave up 1 base and J gave up 2 bases, with 17 bases separating them. CDR3 loop: CASSQAQGAGGQETQYF. The CDR3 DNA reads as TGCGCCAGCAGCCAAGCACAGGGGGCGGGAGGACAAGAGACCCAGTACTTC.

The chain combines TRBV5-6 with TRBJ2-7; 8 bases are a match to TRBD1. The V gene's germline CDR1 is SGHDT and CDR2 YYEEEE. Trimming at V came to 3 bases and at J to 4 bases, leaving 9 bases not matched to a gene. The length of the CDR3 is 15 residues. In DNA, the CDR3 is TGTGCCAGCAGCTCGAGAGGGACAGGTCGATACGAGCAGTACGTC. Amino acid sequence: CASSSRGTGRYEQYV.

The V call is TRBV12-3 or TRBV12-4, the J call TRBJ2-3, with 8 bases identical to TRBD2. The CDR3 runs 15 residues. V lost 3 bases to trimming and J lost 2 bases; unmatched junction nucleotides: 4. Here the CDR3 DNA reads TGTGCCAGCAGTTTTCGGCGGGGGGCCACAGATACGCAGTATTTT. Protein sequence: CASSFRRGATDTQYF.

This clonotype was seen more than once but under ten times. The chain recombines TRBV11-2 with TRBJ2-2; D is uncertain. This CDR3 contains 18 residues. V was trimmed by 7 bases and J by 4 bases, leaving 25 bases between them. Germline V gene sequence: CDR1 SGHAT, CDR2 FQNNGV. CDR3 protein: CASNFRSSGADPTGELFF. CDR3 nucleotides: TGTGCCAGCAACTTCAGATCGTCGGGCGCGGACCCCACCGGGGAGCTGTTTTTT.

This clonotype came up many times. V is TRBV29-1 and J is TRBJ2-3; D is ambiguous. Germline lookup yields CDR1 SQVTM and CDR2 ANQGSEA. The CDR3 covers 13 residues. The V end was cut by 6 bases, the J end by 2 bases, with 12 bases between. DNA for the CDR3: TGCAGCGTCTTTTGGGCGATCACAGATACGCAGTATTTT. Amino acid sequence: CSVFWAITDTQYF.

This clonotype was counted many times. CDR3 nucleotide sequence: TGTGCCAGCAGTGAGCACGGCAGAGGCTACACCTTC. Residues: CASSEHGRGYTF. The chain combines TRBV25-1 with TRBJ1-2, with D unclear. The V end was cut by 3 bases, the J end by 8 bases, with 10 bases between. The CDR3 extends over 12 amino acids. The germline V gene has CDR1 MGHDK and CDR2 SYGVNS.

CDR3 nucleotides: TGTGCCAGCAGCCTCGGAGGGTACACCGGGGAGCTGTTTTTT. Translation: CASSLGGYTGELFF. The genes are TRBV7-2 and TRBJ2-2; D may be TRBD2 (6 bases). The germline V gene encodes CDR1 SGHTA and CDR2 FQGNSA. V gave up 5 bases and J gave up 3 bases, with 10 bases separating them. This CDR3 spans 14 amino acids. Supplemented by reference TRBV7-2 and TRBJ2-2, the full variable domain reads GAGVSQSPSNKVTEKGKDVELRCDPISGHTALYWYRQSLGQGLEFLIYFQGNSAPDKSGLPSDRFSAERTGGSVSTLTIQRTQQEDSAVYLCASSLGGYTGELFFGEGSRLTVL.

This clonotype was seen a few times. The chain links TRBV15 to TRBJ1-1; a possible D gene is TRBD1 (6 bases). Germline V CDR1 and CDR2: LNHNV, YYDKDF (reference sequence). The CDR3 runs 15 residues. V was pared by 0 bases and J by 4 bases, with 12 bases between. The CDR3 DNA follows: TGTGCCACCAGCAGAGATCCCTTAGGGGGCACTGAAGCTTTCTTT. Translation gives CATSRDPLGGTEAFF.

This clonotype was counted ten times or more. This sequence joins TRBV18 and TRBJ2-1; 8 nucleotides match TRBD2. Trimming cost V 2 bases and J 15 bases; bases outside gene matches: 6. CDR3 length: 12 amino acids. The germline gives CDR1 KGHSH, CDR2 LQKENI. CDR3 sequence: CASSPGLARRFF. For the CDR3, the DNA is TGTGCCAGCTCACCAGGACTAGCTAGGCGGTTCTTC.

V gene TRBV20-1 combines with J gene TRBJ2-1; 10 nucleotides align to TRBD2. CDR1 DFQATT and CDR2 SNEGSKA come from the germline V gene (reference sequence). The V segment lost 0 bases and the J segment 4 bases; nucleotides outside the gene matches: 12. The CDR3 length is 18 residues. The CDR3 bases are TGCAGTGCTAGAGATGTCGGGCGGCTAGCGGGGGTTTACAATGAGCAGTTCTTC. Its protein is CSARDVGRLAGVYNEQFF.

This clonotype was seen at least ten times. DNA of the CDR3: TGTGCCAGCAGCCTGGACATCGATCAGCCCCAGCATTTT. This sequence encodes CASSLDIDQPQHF. The chain links TRBV7-8 to TRBJ1-5, with D tentatively TRBD1 (5 bases). Trimming took 5 bases from V and 5 from J, leaving 10 bases between them. The CDR3 loop spans 13 amino acids. CDR1 is SGHVS, CDR2 FQNEAQ, per germline.

This clonotype was picked up a small number of times. The chain links TRBV7-2 to TRBJ2-3, with D possibly matching TRBD2 (5 bases). The CDR3 is made up of 15 amino acids. Looked up from germline, CDR1 is SGHTA and CDR2 is FQGNSA. The ends were cut back, 3 bases at V and 5 bases at J, with 15 bases in the middle. CDR3 loop: CASSFSRVGGDTQYF. In DNA, the CDR3 is TGTGCCAGCAGCTTTTCCCGGGTTGGAGGAGATACGCAGTATTTT. Combining the CDR3 with reference TRBV7-2 and TRBJ2-3 gives the whole variable domain GAGVSQSPSNKVTEKGKDVELRCDPISGHTALYWYRQSLGQGLEFLIYFQGNSAPDKSGLPSDRFSAERTGGSVSTLTIQRTQQEDSAVYLCASSFSRVGGDTQYFGPGTRLTVL.

The V gene is TRBV20-1, the J gene TRBJ2-5; 7 bases are a match to TRBD1. The CDR3 sequence is 13 residues long. V gave up 5 bases and J gave up 7 bases; unmatched junction bases: 10. Germline values: CDR1 DFQATT, CDR2 SNEGSKA (reference sequence). In DNA form, the CDR3 reads TGCAGTGCTCTCCGGGACAGCAAATTGACCCAGTACTTC. Amino acids: CSALRDSKLTQYF.